These T cell receptor beta chains were read from a single sample in a study of blood T cell repertoires in COVID-19. TCRdb keeps only in-frame clones here, not all; method: immunoSEQ multiplex PCR. The repertoire holds some 200,000 clones, 87% seen once, with around 10% in the top ten. What was sequenced was PBMCs or T cells enriched from blood (not recorded which). The origin of the receptors is a man younger than 30 with acute COVID-19. The CDR3 runs from the conserved cysteine through the conserved F or W. The D gene is left open where the match is weak. Some rows have no size entry. The others give once, few or many, or a class for an expanded clone.

clone_size d_call j_call v_call cdr3_nt cdr3_aa
NA TRBD2 TRBJ2-5 TRBV7-2 TGTGCCAGCAGCTTGACTAGCGGGAACCAAGAGACCCAGTACTTC CASSLTSGNQETQYF
once NA TRBJ1-5 TRBV5-5 TGTGCCAGCAGCACCGGGGTAAATAGCAATCAGCCCCAGCATTTT CASSTGVNSNQPQHF
NA NA TRBJ2-6 TRBV27 TGTGCCAGCACATCGGGGGCTGGGGCCAACGTCCTGACTTTC CASTSGAGANVLTF
few TRBD2 TRBJ2-2 TRBV2 TGTGCCAGCACCTCGGGACTAGTAATACCCGGGGAGCTGTTTTTT CASTSGLVIPGELFF
NA NA TRBJ1-6 TRBV12-3/TRBV12-4 TGTGCCAGCAGTTTATCGTCTTCACCCCTCCACTTT CASSLSSSPLHF
NA NA TRBJ2-7 TRBV7-9 TGTGCCAGCAGCAAGACTAGTAACTACGAGCAGTACTTC CASSKTSNYEQYF
NA TRBD1 TRBJ1-1 TRBV28 TGTGCCAGCAGTGGGGGAGGACAGGGGAAGACTGAAGCTTTCTTT CASSGGGQGKTEAFF
NA NA TRBJ2-7 TRBV19 TGTGCCAGTAGTATAGGGCGGGGTTCCTACGAGCAGTACTTC CASSIGRGSYEQYF
NA TRBD1 TRBJ1-5 TRBV28 TGTGCCAGCTGGAGGGGACAGGCCAATCAGCCCCAGCATTTT CASWRGQANQPQHF
few TRBD1 TRBJ2-6 TRBV11-3 TGTGCCAGCAGCCCGGGACAGGGTTCCTCTGGGGCCAACGTCCTGACTTTC CASSPGQGSSGANVLTF
NA TRBD2 TRBJ2-2 TRBV28 TGTGCCAGCAGTTTTGTCCCTAGCGGGAGTAGAGGGGAGCTGTTTTTT CASSFVPSGSRGELFF
NA NA TRBJ1-1 TRBV19 TGTGCCAGTAGTCACCCAGGGGTCCTGAACACTGAAGCTTTCTTT CASSHPGVLNTEAFF
once NA TRBJ2-1 TRBV9 TGTGCCAGCAGCGCCCCAGCGGGCACAGGCCCCTACAATGAGCAGTTCTTC CASSAPAGTGPYNEQFF
NA TRBD1 TRBJ2-7 TRBV5-1 TGCGCCAGCAGCTTGGCAGGGGGTCACGAGCAGTACTTC CASSLAGGHEQYF
NA NA TRBJ2-1 TRBV6-2/TRBV6-3 TGTGCCAGCAGTTACTCGGAACTAGTCTCCTCCTACAATGAGCAGTTCTTC CASSYSELVSSYNEQFF
NA TRBD1 TRBJ2-1 TRBV7-9 TGTGCCAGCAACGGACAGGGTCGTGATGAGCAGTTCTTC CASNGQGRDEQFF
once NA TRBJ2-3 TRBV7-2 TGTGCCAGCAGCTTAGACTACCATGACACAGATACGCAGTATTTT CASSLDYHDTDTQYF
once NA TRBJ2-1 TRBV16 TGTGCCAGCAGCCAATCGCGAAGTAGCCCCTACAATGAGCAGTTCTTC CASSQSRSSPYNEQFF
NA NA TRBJ2-1 TRBV6-5 TGTGCCAGCATAGCCCGGTCCAGCTCCTACAATGAGCAGTTCTTC CASIARSSSYNEQFF
NA TRBD1 TRBJ2-2 TRBV24-1 TGTGCCACCGGAGAAGGGGGCGACACCGGGGAGCTGTTTTTT CATGEGGDTGELFF
NA NA TRBJ2-7 TRBV30 TGTGCCTGGAGAACAGCCTCCGGGAAAGCCGAGCAGTACTTC CAWRTASGKAEQYF
NA TRBD2 TRBJ2-3 TRBV28 TGTGCCAGCGCTAGCGGGAGCACAGATACGCAGTATTTT CASASGSTDTQYF
NA NA TRBJ1-1 TRBV3-1/TRBV3-2 TGTGCCAGCAGCCCAGACAGATACACTGAAGCTTTCTTT CASSPDRYTEAFF
NA TRBD1 TRBJ2-7 TRBV28 TGTGCCAGCAGTTTGGGGGGGACAGGGGGACTCGAGCAGTACTTC CASSLGGTGGLEQYF
NA NA TRBJ2-3 TRBV5-1 TGCGCCAGCAGCTTGTACGGGGAACGCACAGATACGCAGTATTTT CASSLYGERTDTQYF
NA TRBD2 TRBJ2-5 TRBV6-5 TGTGCCAGCAGCCTAAGACTAGCGGGATCAGAGACCCAGTACTTC CASSLRLAGSETQYF
NA TRBD1 TRBJ2-1 TRBV28 TGTGCCAGCCGACAACCGGGACAGGCGAACAATGAGCAGTTCTTC CASRQPGQANNEQFF
NA TRBD2 TRBJ2-7 TRBV11-2 TGTGCCAGCAGCCCCTGGGGACTAGTAATCGACGAGCAGTACTTC CASSPWGLVIDEQYF
NA TRBD1 TRBJ1-5 TRBV30 TGTGCCTGGAGTGGGAGGACAGGCCTTGCTCCCCAGCATTTT CAWSGRTGLAPQHF
NA TRBD1 TRBJ2-7 TRBV7-9 TGTGCCAGCAGCTTAGATGGGACAGGGAACTACGAGCAGTACTTC CASSLDGTGNYEQYF
NA NA TRBJ2-4 TRBV6-5 TGTGCCAGCAGGGCCTCAGCCAAAAACATTCAGTACTTC CASRASAKNIQYF